The T cell receptor beta chain described here comes from a study of spatial heterogeneity in lung cancer (dated by TCRdb to between 2017 and 2020). Regarding the study in general: Beta-chain transcripts were consistently detected in greater numbers than alpha-chain transcripts, which likely reflects a higher abundance of beta-chain transcripts. In non-small cell lung cancer, the study quantitatively compared TCR alpha and beta repertoires across several tumor regions, matched nontumor lung, and blood. Nonsynonymous mutation counts, determined by whole-exome sequencing of tumor tissue, were related to features of the TCR repertoire. TCR transcript counts in tumor regions correlated strongly with a T cell transcriptional module score from matched bulk RNA-seq. Both alpha and beta chains were TCR-sequenced in 200 to 250 tumor regions, some 64 matched nontumor lung samples and roughly 50 PBMC samples obtained at surgery. In the raw uncorrected reads, each unique combination of TCR and UMI appeared on average more than ten times.

The sample's time point label, decoded: sample taken at primary tumor resection. The donors were approximately 70 patients from the lung TRACERx cohort who had early-stage, untreated non-small cell lung cancer. Whole RNA extracted from tumor and nontumor lung tissue, or from cryopreserved PBMC samples, was used for TCR sequencing without cell sorting. Patients were selected for TCR sequencing only if sufficient RNA was available from at least two tumor regions. A lung pathologist reviewed the tumor and adjacent nontumor lung specimens before the specimens were selected. Receptor amplification or capture employed 5' RACE. Reads for this sample came from a NextSeq 500. The TCR library protocol attached a unique molecular identifier to each TCR cDNA molecule to allow correction of PCR and sequencing errors. Per the source publication's procedure: TCR identification, UMI-based error correction and CDR3 extraction were performed with Decombinator tools. TCRs above a frequency of 2 per 1,000, corresponding to the top 1% of the tumor frequency distribution, were defined as expanded. Expanded tumor TCRs statistically deemed absent (corrected P<0.05) from at least one tumor region were classed as regional, and all other expanded tumor TCRs were classed as ubiquitous. Renyi diversity was calculated using the R vegan package after each repertoire was subsampled 100 times to 5,000 TCRs. To build CDR3 similarity networks, amino acid triplet string-kernel similarity was used, and CDR3s were connected when their pairwise similarity was above 0.82. The raw public reads went through TCRdb reprocessing: fastp at Q25, MiXCR clone calling, in-frame beta chains kept. Rows merge per CDR3 protein into single entries with the most common DNA and genes. The authors' filters were not applied to this entry. The sample profile shows under 20,000 distinct CDR3 sequences; around 7% of them were found once. 20% to 25% of the sample is in the top ten clones.

Study-wide findings and limitations: The number of expanded intratumoral alpha and beta TCRs correlated with the tumor nonsynonymous mutation count. Counts of ubiquitous and regional expanded TCRs correlated with counts of ubiquitous and regional nonsynonymous mutations, respectively. TCR-seq coverage of tumor T cells was estimated at only 5.5% to 8.5% for alpha chains and about 14% for beta chains. Additional single-cell paired TCR alpha and beta sequencing was considered necessary to confirm, at a functional level, the hypothesis that regional TCRs recognize regional mutations.

This clonotype was counted at least ten times. What antigen it recognizes has not been identified. Qualities for individual bases were not recorded, and no much larger clone is one base off. Via the germline V gene (reference sequence), CDR1 is DFQATT and CDR2 SNEGSKA. From the cysteine up to the phenylalanine, the CDR3 has a length of 16 residues. Only CDR3 DNA remains: 48 bases, in frame from the first base. In this chain, TRBV20-1 is recombined with TRBJ2-1, with 10 bases aligning to TRBD2. The source material was lung tumor tissue, sampled at surgery. The source of this sequence is a female donor with early-stage non-small cell lung cancer. The nucleotides are TGCAGCACCCTCAAGTGGGAAGCGGGGGGGAACAATGAGCAGTTCTTC. It codes for CSTLKWEAGGNNEQFF.